The clone carrying this TCR beta chain is large (0.1 to 1%) within its sample. Antigen unknown. Treatment reported: approximately nine-day PBMC culture with coronavirus spike peptide pools or control peptides (ViraFEST assay). This record comes from a study of vaccination and CD4 T cells after COVID-19. Cultured CD4+ T-cell DNA underwent Oncomine TCR Beta short-read sequencing. TCRdb reprocessed the PCR reads with MiXCR, giving one entry per CDR3 protein. The sample lists about 15,000 distinct CDR3 sequences, 50% to 75% occurring once. Germline V lookup: CDR1 SEHNR, CDR2 FQNEAQ (reference sequence). The CDR3 is 14 residues long. Trimming stripped 2 bases from V and 5 bases from J, with 10 bases between.

The clonotype comes from a human donor who had recovered from COVID-19. The gene calls are TRBV7-9 and TRBJ1-5; D is perhaps TRBD1 (6 bases). Material for sequencing was CD4+ T cells from blood, cultured in vitro. This CDR3 reads CASSLLGADQPQHF. The DNA for the CDR3 is TGTGCCAGCAGCTTATTGGGGGCGGATCAGCCCCAGCATTTT.